This T cell receptor beta chain originates from a study of Ad26.COV2.S vaccination and SARS-CoV-2 variants. Only in-frame clones appear in the TCRdb table, and some are missing; sequencing was by immunoSEQ multiplex PCR. In the table there are fewer than 400,000 clones, approximately 90% of which are singletons. Treatment: roughly 18 received Ad26.COV2.S at low or high dose, single or two shots; a few received placebo; per-sample allocation not given. Sampling occurred on day 63 after the first vaccine or placebo injection. Donor was an adult aged 18-55 years in Boston. In the vaccine, an Ad26 vector expressed the SARS-CoV-2 spike of the Wuhan strain. This CDR3 region has 12 residues. V was pared by 5 bases and J by 0 bases, with 5 bases between. CDR1 is LNHDA, CDR2 SQIVND, per germline (reference sequence).

Sequenced material: peripheral blood, taken in a trial of Ad26.COV2.S vaccine versus placebo. The chain carries TRBV19 and TRBJ2-7; a weak D match, TRBD2 (5 bases). This receptor was identified in a person between 18 and 59 years old who received the Ad26.COV2.S COVID-19 vaccine or a placebo. The DNA for the CDR3 is TGTGCCAGTAGTGAGGGCTCCTACGAGCAGTACTTC. Protein sequence: CASSEGSYEQYF.